These T cell receptor beta chains were read from a single sample in a study of shared clonotypes between healthy human individuals. The method was immunoSEQ multiplex PCR; TCRdb's version includes in-frame clones alone and lacks a portion of them. The data hold millions of clones, with approximately 93% observed a single time. The sample comprised naive CD4+ T cells from PBMCs. The receptor set was obtained from a man between 18 and 35 years old in good health. Some clones in this sample may be carry-over from other donors' samples. Both conserved end residues are part of each CDR3. The D gene is left open where the match is weak. Clone size is stated in some rows and not others, as once, few, many or a class when expanded.

clone size: NA; J gene: TRBJ1-1; V gene: TRBV7-9; D gene: TRBD1; CDR3 protein: CASSLRGQQGTEAFF; CDR3 DNA: TGTGCCAGCAGCTTAAGGGGACAGCAGGGTACTGAAGCTTTCTTT
clone size: NA; J gene: TRBJ2-3; V gene: TRBV5-4; D gene: TRBD2; CDR3 protein: CASSPGGPVTDTQYF; CDR3 DNA: TGTGCCAGCAGCCCGGGAGGGCCCGTCACAGATACGCAGTATTTT
clone size: NA; J gene: TRBJ1-1; V gene: TRBV6-5; D gene: NA; CDR3 protein: CASSYSPGNTEAFF; CDR3 DNA: TGTGCCAGCAGTTACTCTCCGGGGAACACTGAAGCTTTCTTT
clone size: NA; J gene: TRBJ1-5; V gene: TRBV6-6; D gene: TRBD1; CDR3 protein: CASSYPPGGGSQPQHF; CDR3 DNA: TGTGCCAGCAGTTACCCACCGGGAGGGGGCAGTCAGCCCCAGCATTTT
clone size: NA; J gene: TRBJ2-7; V gene: TRBV28; D gene: NA; CDR3 protein: CASRIQGYEQYF; CDR3 DNA: TGTGCCAGCAGAATACAGGGCTACGAGCAGTACTTC
clone size: NA; J gene: TRBJ2-2; V gene: TRBV2; D gene: NA; CDR3 protein: CASSTGILNTGELFF; CDR3 DNA: TGTGCCAGCAGTACGGGGATCTTAAACACCGGGGAGCTGTTTTTT
clone size: NA; J gene: TRBJ1-1; V gene: TRBV6-1; D gene: NA; CDR3 protein: CASSDLTPMNTEAFF; CDR3 DNA: TGTGCCAGCAGTGATTTAACCCCCATGAACACTGAAGCTTTCTTT
clone size: NA; J gene: TRBJ1-3; V gene: TRBV16; D gene: NA; CDR3 protein: CASSQFMAVSSGNTIYF; CDR3 DNA: TGTGCCAGCAGCCAATTTATGGCAGTGAGCTCTGGAAACACCATATATTTT
clone size: NA; J gene: TRBJ2-1; V gene: TRBV7-6; D gene: NA; CDR3 protein: CASSAYSPGQFF; CDR3 DNA: TGTGCCAGCAGCGCTTACAGCCCCGGGCAATTCTTC
clone size: NA; J gene: TRBJ1-4; V gene: TRBV2; D gene: NA; CDR3 protein: CASSRGEKLFF; CDR3 DNA: TGTGCCAGCAGCAGGGGCGAAAAACTGTTTTTT
clone size: NA; J gene: TRBJ1-2; V gene: TRBV15; D gene: NA; CDR3 protein: CATSRDPRNGYTF; CDR3 DNA: TGTGCCACCAGCAGAGATCCAAGAAATGGCTACACCTTC
clone size: once; J gene: TRBJ1-5; V gene: TRBV28; D gene: NA; CDR3 protein: CASSEQHGNQPQHF; CDR3 DNA: TGTGCCAGCAGTGAACAACACGGCAATCAGCCCCAGCATTTT
clone size: few; J gene: TRBJ1-5; V gene: TRBV28; D gene: NA; CDR3 protein: CASSLIGIGQPQHF; CDR3 DNA: TGTGCCAGCAGTTTGATAGGGATCGGTCAGCCCCAGCATTTT
clone size: NA; J gene: TRBJ2-3; V gene: TRBV20-1; D gene: NA; CDR3 protein: CSARVTNTQYF; CDR3 DNA: TGCAGTGCTAGGGTCACAAATACGCAGTATTTT
clone size: NA; J gene: TRBJ2-1; V gene: TRBV30; D gene: TRBD1; CDR3 protein: CAWSKGDRAKNEQFF; CDR3 DNA: TGTGCCTGGTCTAAGGGGGACAGGGCAAAGAATGAGCAGTTCTTC
clone size: NA; J gene: TRBJ2-7; V gene: TRBV19; D gene: TRBD2; CDR3 protein: CASSFSGLAGYEQYF; CDR3 DNA: TGTGCCAGTAGTTTTTCGGGACTAGCAGGCTACGAGCAGTACTTC
clone size: NA; J gene: TRBJ2-1; V gene: TRBV18; D gene: TRBD1; CDR3 protein: CASSQSLGQASKGAGSEGEQFF; CDR3 DNA: TGTGCCAGCTCACAGTCTTTGGGACAGGCCTCAAAGGGGGCCGGGAGCGAGGGTGAGCAGTTCTTC
clone size: NA; J gene: TRBJ1-1; V gene: TRBV19; D gene: NA; CDR3 protein: CASRGRGTEAFF; CDR3 DNA: TGTGCCAGCAGAGGGAGGGGCACTGAAGCTTTCTTT
clone size: NA; J gene: TRBJ2-5; V gene: TRBV6-5; D gene: NA; CDR3 protein: CATLAEGRQYF; CDR3 DNA: TGTGCCACCCTAGCTGAGGGACGGCAGTACTTC
clone size: NA; J gene: TRBJ2-5; V gene: TRBV29-1; D gene: NA; CDR3 protein: CSVLGGGETQYF; CDR3 DNA: TGCAGCGTTTTGGGCGGGGGCGAGACCCAGTACTTC
clone size: NA; J gene: TRBJ1-1; V gene: TRBV11-2; D gene: NA; CDR3 protein: CASSRLGGRGNTEAFF; CDR3 DNA: TGTGCCAGCAGCCGCTTGGGGGGACGGGGGAACACTGAAGCTTTCTTT
clone size: NA; J gene: TRBJ1-3; V gene: TRBV27; D gene: NA; CDR3 protein: CASRDPSSGNTIYF; CDR3 DNA: TGTGCCAGCAGGGACCCCTCCTCTGGAAACACCATATATTTT
clone size: NA; J gene: TRBJ2-7; V gene: TRBV18; D gene: TRBD1; CDR3 protein: CASSPVQGATYEQYF; CDR3 DNA: TGTGCCAGCTCACCAGTCCAGGGGGCCACCTACGAGCAGTACTTC
clone size: NA; J gene: TRBJ2-3; V gene: TRBV2; D gene: NA; CDR3 protein: CASSDGVFSTDTQYF; CDR3 DNA: TGTGCCAGCAGTGACGGGGTGTTCAGCACAGATACGCAGTATTTT
clone size: NA; J gene: TRBJ2-7; V gene: TRBV28; D gene: NA; CDR3 protein: CASSLTGYYEQYF; CDR3 DNA: TGTGCCAGCAGTTTGACAGGCTACTACGAGCAGTACTTC
clone size: NA; J gene: TRBJ2-2; V gene: TRBV5-4; D gene: TRBD1; CDR3 protein: CASSLPVGQGGVGELFF; CDR3 DNA: TGTGCCAGCAGCTTGCCCGTGGGACAGGGTGGCGTCGGGGAGCTGTTTTTT
clone size: NA; J gene: TRBJ1-1; V gene: TRBV12-5; D gene: TRBD1; CDR3 protein: CASGLGRQGPADEAFF; CDR3 DNA: TGTGCTAGTGGTTTGGGCCGACAGGGGCCTGCGGATGAAGCTTTCTTT
clone size: NA; J gene: TRBJ2-5; V gene: TRBV18; D gene: NA; CDR3 protein: CASSPQLVRETQYF; CDR3 DNA: TGTGCCAGCTCACCGCAACTAGTCCGGGAGACCCAGTACTTC
clone size: few; J gene: TRBJ1-4; V gene: TRBV5-1; D gene: TRBD1; CDR3 protein: CASSPGQPNEKLFF; CDR3 DNA: TGCGCCAGCAGCCCGGGACAGCCAAATGAAAAACTGTTTTTT
clone size: NA; J gene: TRBJ2-1; V gene: TRBV4-3; D gene: NA; CDR3 protein: CASSQDGRAGNNEQFF; CDR3 DNA: TGCGCCAGCAGCCAAGATGGTAGGGCCGGGAACAATGAGCAGTTCTTC
clone size: NA; J gene: TRBJ1-2; V gene: TRBV7-8; D gene: NA; CDR3 protein: CASSDQDGPYGYTF; CDR3 DNA: TGTGCCAGCAGCGACCAGGACGGGCCTTATGGCTACACCTTC
clone size: NA; J gene: TRBJ1-5; V gene: TRBV19; D gene: NA; CDR3 protein: CASSIDLRTGEQPQHF; CDR3 DNA: TGTGCCAGTAGTATAGATCTAAGGACGGGGGAGCAGCCCCAGCATTTT
clone size: NA; J gene: TRBJ2-2; V gene: TRBV5-1; D gene: TRBD1; CDR3 protein: CASSFAGGAVGELFF; CDR3 DNA: TGCGCCAGCAGCTTTGCAGGGGGCGCGGTCGGGGAGCTGTTTTTT
clone size: NA; J gene: TRBJ1-2; V gene: TRBV28; D gene: NA; CDR3 protein: CAILEGGYYGYTF; CDR3 DNA: TGTGCCATTCTTGAAGGGGGTTACTATGGCTACACCTTC
clone size: NA; J gene: TRBJ1-2; V gene: TRBV7-2; D gene: NA; CDR3 protein: CASSLGRYGYTF; CDR3 DNA: TGTGCCAGCAGCTTAGGACGGTATGGCTACACCTTC
clone size: NA; J gene: TRBJ2-5; V gene: TRBV11-2; D gene: NA; CDR3 protein: CASSLKVRGWQETQYF; CDR3 DNA: TGTGCCAGCAGCTTAAAGGTTCGTGGCTGGCAAGAGACCCAGTACTTC
clone size: NA; J gene: TRBJ1-4; V gene: TRBV28; D gene: TRBD1; CDR3 protein: CASSSLGGKLRGANEKLFF; CDR3 DNA: TGTGCCAGCAGTTCCCTAGGGGGCAAGCTCCGGGGGGCTAATGAAAAACTGTTTTTT
clone size: NA; J gene: TRBJ2-1; V gene: TRBV2; D gene: TRBD2; CDR3 protein: CASSDGAGTSGYSYNEQFF; CDR3 DNA: TGTGCCAGCAGTGATGGGGCGGGGACTAGCGGATACTCCTACAATGAGCAGTTCTTC
clone size: NA; J gene: TRBJ2-3; V gene: TRBV10-3; D gene: NA; CDR3 protein: CAISESGDTQYF; CDR3 DNA: TGTGCCATCAGTGAGTCGGGTGATACGCAGTATTTT
clone size: NA; J gene: TRBJ1-4; V gene: TRBV5-1; D gene: NA; CDR3 protein: CASSFGAMGGNEKLFF; CDR3 DNA: TGCGCCAGCAGCTTCGGGGCGATGGGGGGTAATGAAAAACTGTTTTTT
clone size: NA; J gene: TRBJ2-7; V gene: TRBV7-3; D gene: NA; CDR3 protein: CASSLTRTAYEQYF; CDR3 DNA: TGTGCCAGCAGCTTAACCCGGACAGCCTACGAGCAGTACTTC
clone size: NA; J gene: TRBJ2-7; V gene: TRBV5-1; D gene: NA; CDR3 protein: CASKSQGSSYEQYF; CDR3 DNA: TGCGCCAGCAAGAGCCAAGGCAGCTCCTACGAGCAGTACTTC
clone size: NA; J gene: TRBJ2-5; V gene: TRBV10-3; D gene: TRBD1; CDR3 protein: CAISESEGQGLRETQYF; CDR3 DNA: TGTGCCATCAGTGAGTCCGAAGGACAGGGGCTACGGGAGACCCAGTACTTC
clone size: NA; J gene: TRBJ1-6; V gene: TRBV2; D gene: NA; CDR3 protein: CASSEGPNSPLHF; CDR3 DNA: TGTGCCAGCTCGGAGGGACCTAATTCACCCCTCCACTTT
clone size: NA; J gene: TRBJ1-6; V gene: TRBV30; D gene: TRBD1; CDR3 protein: CAWEGGSPLHF; CDR3 DNA: TGTGCCTGGGAAGGGGGCTCACCCCTCCACTTT
clone size: NA; J gene: TRBJ2-2; V gene: TRBV28; D gene: NA; CDR3 protein: CASTPTGSGELFF; CDR3 DNA: TGTGCCAGCACCCCCACAGGGTCCGGGGAGCTGTTTTTT
clone size: NA; J gene: TRBJ1-1; V gene: TRBV6-1; D gene: NA; CDR3 protein: CASPGRANTEAFF; CDR3 DNA: TGTGCCAGCCCCGGTAGGGCGAACACTGAAGCTTTCTTT
clone size: NA; J gene: TRBJ1-5; V gene: TRBV18; D gene: NA; CDR3 protein: CASSLGQTDQPQHF; CDR3 DNA: TGTGCCAGCTCACTCGGACAGACGGATCAGCCCCAGCATTTT
clone size: NA; J gene: TRBJ2-1; V gene: TRBV4-3; D gene: TRBD2; CDR3 protein: CASSQDPLAGVSEQFF; CDR3 DNA: TGCGCCAGCAGCCAAGATCCACTAGCGGGAGTGAGTGAGCAGTTCTTC
clone size: NA; J gene: TRBJ2-7; V gene: TRBV6-1; D gene: NA; CDR3 protein: CASSEAHRGEQYF; CDR3 DNA: TGTGCCAGCAGTGAAGCTCACCGAGGAGAGCAGTACTTC